This T cell receptor (beta chain) stems from a study of shared clonotypes between healthy human individuals. Study background: A donor's plate count was three for CD4 naive and three for CD4 memory; CD8 naive had two and CD8 memory one.

The germline CDR1 and CDR2 sequences are LNHDA and SQIVND (reference sequence). This CDR3 has 17 amino acids. V shed 6 bases and J shed 6 bases, with 23 bases lying between them. Sequencing was performed with immunoSEQ multiplex PCR; in TCRdb, only in-frame clones are kept and a portion is missing. The table lists roughly 2.6 million clones, roughly nine tenths of them singletons. Sequences were obtained from naive CD4+ T cells sorted from blood. Subset: CD45RA+ positively selected. The V call is TRBV19, the J call TRBJ2-2; tentatively, D is TRBD2 (6 bases). This TCR derives from a man younger than 35 in good health. CDR3 bases: TGTGCCAGTAGAGGCGAAGCGGGCTTCTCCGCCGCCGGGGAGCTGTTTTTT. Its protein product is CASRGEAGFSAAGELFF.